This T cell receptor (beta chain) appears in the sequencing data of a study of T-cell reconstitution after alpha-beta-depleted transplantation in children. The study's findings and limits: Some patients owed their high day-60 TCRbeta diversity to surviving recipient T cells and thymic progenitors. It was newly produced T cells that mostly accounted for T-cell counts and diversity one year after transplant. About two months after transplant, alpha-beta T cells reportedly came from several hundred expanded graft clones.

This clonotype was counted only a few times. Its specificity is unknown. Unique molecular identifiers featured in how the TCRbeta library was prepared. MiXCR, applied by TCRdb to the PCR reads, yields one record per CDR3 protein. The sample lists around 440,000 distinct CDR3 sequences; about 16% were seen once. Trimming removed 1 base at V and 12 bases at J, with 8 bases between. CDR1 is SGHTS and CDR2 is YDEGEE in the germline V gene. The CDR3 has 11 residues. This clonotype was obtained from a boy younger than two who had a stem cell transplant for Wiskott-Aldrich syndrome, so the T cells may come from the graft donor. Here the sequenced sample was PBMCs, mostly from graft donor cells, taken 360 days after TCRalphabeta/CD19-depleted stem cell transplant. This rearrangement joins TRBV5-8 to TRBJ2-1, with D uncertain. As DNA, the CDR3 is TGTGCCAGCAGCTTGCCTGGACCGCAGTTCTTC. Translating it yields CASSLPGPQFF.